The sequence of this T cell receptor beta chain was determined in a study of blood T cell repertoires in COVID-19. This clone appeared a few times. Patients in Seattle were enrolled during active infection, then followed longitudinally. TCRdb's table, derived via immunoSEQ multiplex PCR, lists solely in-frame clones and lacks some. The sample shows a few hundred thousand clones, 86% of them seen only once. Trimming took 7 bases from V and 2 from J, leaving 6 bases between them. CDR1 and CDR2 (germline): LNHDA, SQIVND (reference sequence). CDR3 length: 12 residues. The TCR comes from a woman in her fifties or sixties with COVID-19, enrolled during active disease. The chain employs TRBV19 and TRBJ1-3, with D hard to call. What was sequenced was peripheral blood. The CDR3 DNA is TGTGCCAGTACCCTAACTGGAAACACCATATATTTT. Its protein product is CASTLTGNTIYF.